This T cell receptor beta chain appears in the sequencing data of a study of control samples from healthy donors and cancer patients. The length of the CDR3 is 15 residues. Germline V CDR1 and CDR2: LGHDT, YNNKEL (reference sequence). V shed 4 bases and J shed 2 bases, with 13 bases lying between them. Only in-frame clones appear in the TCRdb table, and some are missing; sequencing was by immunoSEQ multiplex PCR. Among about 130,000 clones listed, roughly 92% were seen once. Material: blood. The sequence was collected from a man aged 18 to 29 in good health. The rearrangement uses TRBV3-1 (or the pseudogene TRBV3-2) and TRBJ2-3, with D possibly called TRBD1 or TRBD2 (5 bases each). For the CDR3, the DNA is TGTGCCAGCAGCCTCAGGGACGGATACACAGATACGCAGTATTTT. The encoded protein is CASSLRDGYTDTQYF.